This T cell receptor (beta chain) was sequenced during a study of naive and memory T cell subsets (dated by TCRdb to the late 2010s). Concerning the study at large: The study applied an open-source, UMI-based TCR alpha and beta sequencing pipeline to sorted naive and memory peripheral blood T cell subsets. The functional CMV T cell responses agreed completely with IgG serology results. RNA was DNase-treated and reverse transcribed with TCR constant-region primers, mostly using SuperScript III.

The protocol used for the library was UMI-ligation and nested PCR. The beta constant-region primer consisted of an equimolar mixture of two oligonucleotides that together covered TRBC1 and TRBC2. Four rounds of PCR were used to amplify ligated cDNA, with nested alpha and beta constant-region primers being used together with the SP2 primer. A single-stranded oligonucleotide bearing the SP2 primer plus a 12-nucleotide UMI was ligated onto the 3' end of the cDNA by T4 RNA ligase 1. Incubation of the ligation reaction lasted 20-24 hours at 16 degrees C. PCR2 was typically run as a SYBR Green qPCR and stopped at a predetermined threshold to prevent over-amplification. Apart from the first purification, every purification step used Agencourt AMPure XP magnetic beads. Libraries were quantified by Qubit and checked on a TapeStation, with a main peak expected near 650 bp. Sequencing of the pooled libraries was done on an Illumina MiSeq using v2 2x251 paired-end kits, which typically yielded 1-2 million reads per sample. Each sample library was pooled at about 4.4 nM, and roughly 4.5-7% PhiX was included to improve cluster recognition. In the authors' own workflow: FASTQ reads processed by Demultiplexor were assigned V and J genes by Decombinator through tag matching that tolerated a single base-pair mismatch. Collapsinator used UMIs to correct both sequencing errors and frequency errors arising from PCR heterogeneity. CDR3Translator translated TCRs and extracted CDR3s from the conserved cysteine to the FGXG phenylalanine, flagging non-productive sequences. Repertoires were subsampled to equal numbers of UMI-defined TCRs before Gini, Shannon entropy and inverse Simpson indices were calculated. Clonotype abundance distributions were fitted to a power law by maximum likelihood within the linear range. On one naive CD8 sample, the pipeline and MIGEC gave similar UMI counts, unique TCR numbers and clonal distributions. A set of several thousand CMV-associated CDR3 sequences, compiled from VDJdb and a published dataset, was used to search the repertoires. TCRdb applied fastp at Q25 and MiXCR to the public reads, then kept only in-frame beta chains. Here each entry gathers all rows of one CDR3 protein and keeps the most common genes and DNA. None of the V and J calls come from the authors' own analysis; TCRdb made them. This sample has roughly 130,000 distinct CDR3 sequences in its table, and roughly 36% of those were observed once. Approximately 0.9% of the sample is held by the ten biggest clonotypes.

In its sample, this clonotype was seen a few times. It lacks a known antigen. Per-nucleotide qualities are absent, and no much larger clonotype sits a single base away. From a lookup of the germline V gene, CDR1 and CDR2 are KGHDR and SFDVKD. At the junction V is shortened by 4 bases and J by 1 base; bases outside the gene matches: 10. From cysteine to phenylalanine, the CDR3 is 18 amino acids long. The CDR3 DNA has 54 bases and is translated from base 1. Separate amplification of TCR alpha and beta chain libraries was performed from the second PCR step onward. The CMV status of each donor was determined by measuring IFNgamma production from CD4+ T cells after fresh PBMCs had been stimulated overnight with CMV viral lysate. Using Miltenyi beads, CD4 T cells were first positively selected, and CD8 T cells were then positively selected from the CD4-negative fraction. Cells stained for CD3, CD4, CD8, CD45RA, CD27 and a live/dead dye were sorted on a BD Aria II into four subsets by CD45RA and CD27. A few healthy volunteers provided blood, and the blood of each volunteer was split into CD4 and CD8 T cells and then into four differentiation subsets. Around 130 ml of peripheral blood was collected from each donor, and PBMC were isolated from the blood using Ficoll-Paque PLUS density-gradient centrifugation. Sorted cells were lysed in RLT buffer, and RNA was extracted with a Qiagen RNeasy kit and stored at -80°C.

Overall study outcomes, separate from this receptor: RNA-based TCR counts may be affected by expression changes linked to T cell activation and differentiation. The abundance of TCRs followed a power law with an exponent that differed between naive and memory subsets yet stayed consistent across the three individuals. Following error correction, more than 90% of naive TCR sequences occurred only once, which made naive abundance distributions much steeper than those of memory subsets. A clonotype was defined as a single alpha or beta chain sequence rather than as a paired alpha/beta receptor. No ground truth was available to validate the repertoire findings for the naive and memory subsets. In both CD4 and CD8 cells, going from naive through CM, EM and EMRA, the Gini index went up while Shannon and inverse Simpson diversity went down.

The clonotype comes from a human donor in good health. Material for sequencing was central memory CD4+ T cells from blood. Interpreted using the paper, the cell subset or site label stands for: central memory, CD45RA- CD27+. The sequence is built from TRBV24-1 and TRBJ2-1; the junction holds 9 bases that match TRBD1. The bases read TGTGCCACCAGTGACCCTGGGACAGGGCGACTATCCTACAATGAGCAGTTCTTC. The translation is CATSDPGTGRLSYNEQFF.